Described below is a single T cell receptor (beta chain) sequence and its context. Clones were read by immunoSEQ multiplex PCR, and TCRdb kept only the in-frame ones, dropping some. Of 74,000 or so clones detected, about 92% appear once; the ten largest clones hold more than 0.3%. The sample is drawn from a study of technical replicates of blood from several donors. The CDR3 is 16 amino acids. The sequencing input was T cells isolated from PBMCs. This clonotype was sampled from a human donor in good health. This rearrangement joins TRBV12-2 to TRBJ2-7; the table's D call, TRBD1, has no DNA check behind it. TRBV12-2 is designated a pseudogene. CDR3 coding DNA: TGTGCAAGTCGCCCGAAGACAGGGAGCCTATTCTACGAGCAGTACTTC. Its protein product is CASRPKTGSLFYEQYF.